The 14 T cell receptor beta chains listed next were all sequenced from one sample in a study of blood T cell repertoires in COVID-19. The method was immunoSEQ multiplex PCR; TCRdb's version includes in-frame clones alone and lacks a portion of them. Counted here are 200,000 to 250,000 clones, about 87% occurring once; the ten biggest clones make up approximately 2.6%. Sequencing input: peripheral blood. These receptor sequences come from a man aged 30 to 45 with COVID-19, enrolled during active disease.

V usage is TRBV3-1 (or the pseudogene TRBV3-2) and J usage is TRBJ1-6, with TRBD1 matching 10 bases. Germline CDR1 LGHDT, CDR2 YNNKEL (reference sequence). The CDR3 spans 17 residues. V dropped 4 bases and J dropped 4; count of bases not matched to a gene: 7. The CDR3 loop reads CASSPRDRGFYNSPLHF. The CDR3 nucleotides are TGTGCCAGCAGCCCCCGGGACAGGGGATTTTATAATTCACCCCTCCACTTT.

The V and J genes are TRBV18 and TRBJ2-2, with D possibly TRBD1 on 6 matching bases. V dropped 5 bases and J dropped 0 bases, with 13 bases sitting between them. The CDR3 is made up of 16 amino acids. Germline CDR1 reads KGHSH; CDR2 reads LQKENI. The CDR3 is CASSGRTDPNTGELFF. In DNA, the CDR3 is TGTGCCAGCTCAGGGCGGACAGACCCGAACACCGGGGAGCTGTTTTTT.

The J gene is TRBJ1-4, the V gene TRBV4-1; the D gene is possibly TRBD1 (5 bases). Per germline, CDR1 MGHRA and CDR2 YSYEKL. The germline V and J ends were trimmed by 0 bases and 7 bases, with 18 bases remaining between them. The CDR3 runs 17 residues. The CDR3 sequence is CASSQEGPGLGLEKLFF. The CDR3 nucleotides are TGCGCCAGCAGCCAAGAGGGGCCTGGACTAGGACTTGAAAAACTGTTTTTT.

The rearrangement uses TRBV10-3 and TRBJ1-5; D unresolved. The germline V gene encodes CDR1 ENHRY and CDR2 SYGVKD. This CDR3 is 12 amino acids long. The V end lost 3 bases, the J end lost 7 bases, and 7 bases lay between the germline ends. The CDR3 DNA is TGTGCCATCAGTGATCCGGGACAGCCCCAGCATTTT. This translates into CAISDPGQPQHF.

The CDR3 loop is CASSLDGQVSDTQYF. The CDR3 region has the DNA TGCGCCAGCAGCTTGGATGGACAGGTCTCAGATACGCAGTATTTT. This chain links TRBV5-1 with TRBJ2-3; 7 bases align to TRBD1. Losses at the gene ends were 0 bases for V and 4 bases for J; bases not matched to a gene: 5. CDR1 and CDR2 (germline): SGHRS, YFSETQ. This CDR3 spans 15 amino acids.

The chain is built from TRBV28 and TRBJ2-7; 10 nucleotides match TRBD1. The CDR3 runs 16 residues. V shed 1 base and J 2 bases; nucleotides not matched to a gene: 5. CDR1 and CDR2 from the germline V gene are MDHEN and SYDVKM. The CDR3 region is CASSLSWDRGTYEQYF. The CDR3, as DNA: TGTGCCAGCAGTTTATCTTGGGACAGGGGAACCTACGAGCAGTACTTC.

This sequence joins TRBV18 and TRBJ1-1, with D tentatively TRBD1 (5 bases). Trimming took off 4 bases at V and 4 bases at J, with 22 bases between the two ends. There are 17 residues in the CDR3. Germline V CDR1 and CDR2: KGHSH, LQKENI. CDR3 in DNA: TGTGCCAGCTCACAATTTGTGCTGGGGGGGTCGGGCACTGAAGCTTTCTTT. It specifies CASSQFVLGGSGTEAFF.

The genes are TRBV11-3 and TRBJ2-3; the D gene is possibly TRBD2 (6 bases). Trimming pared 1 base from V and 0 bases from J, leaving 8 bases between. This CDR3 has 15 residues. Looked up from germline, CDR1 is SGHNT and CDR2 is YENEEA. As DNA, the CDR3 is TGTGCCAGCAGCTTAGTCGGGACTAGCACAGATACGCAGTATTTT. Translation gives CASSLVGTSTDTQYF. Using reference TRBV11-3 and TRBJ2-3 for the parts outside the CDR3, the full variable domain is EAGVVQSPRYKIIEKKQPVAFWCNPISGHNTLYWYLQNLGQGPELLIRYENEEAVDDSQLPKDRFSAERLKGVDSTLKIQPAELGDSAVYLCASSLVGTSTDTQYFGPGTRLTVL.

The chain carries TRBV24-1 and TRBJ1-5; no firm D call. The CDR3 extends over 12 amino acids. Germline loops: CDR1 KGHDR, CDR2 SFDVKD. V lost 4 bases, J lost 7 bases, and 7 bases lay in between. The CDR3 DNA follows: TGTGCCACCAGTGACGTGGCCCAGCCCCAGCATTTT. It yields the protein CATSDVAQPQHF.

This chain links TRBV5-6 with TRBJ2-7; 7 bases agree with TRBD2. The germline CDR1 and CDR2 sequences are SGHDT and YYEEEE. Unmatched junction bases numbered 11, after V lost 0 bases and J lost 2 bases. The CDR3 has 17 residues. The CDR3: CASSLVVRGVTAYEQYF. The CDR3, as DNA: TGTGCCAGCAGCTTGGTTGTTCGGGGGGTAACAGCCTACGAGCAGTACTTC.

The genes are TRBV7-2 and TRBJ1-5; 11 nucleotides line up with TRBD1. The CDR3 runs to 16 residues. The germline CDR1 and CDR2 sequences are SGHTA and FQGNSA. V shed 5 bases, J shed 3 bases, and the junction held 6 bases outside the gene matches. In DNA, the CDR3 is TGTGCCAGCAGCCCCCGGACAGGGGGCCCCAATCAGCCCCAGCATTTT. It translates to CASSPRTGGPNQPQHF. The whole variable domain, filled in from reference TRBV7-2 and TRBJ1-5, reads GAGVSQSPSNKVTEKGKDVELRCDPISGHTALYWYRQSLGQGLEFLIYFQGNSAPDKSGLPSDRFSAERTGGSVSTLTIQRTQQEDSAVYLCASSPRTGGPNQPQHFGDGTRLSIL.

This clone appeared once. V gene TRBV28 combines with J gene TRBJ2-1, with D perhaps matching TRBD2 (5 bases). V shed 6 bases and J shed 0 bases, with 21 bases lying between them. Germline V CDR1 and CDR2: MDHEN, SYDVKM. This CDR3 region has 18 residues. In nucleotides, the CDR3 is TGTGCCAGCAGCCCCACATGGTTCGAGGGTCTCTCCTACAATGAGCAGTTCTTC. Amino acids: CASSPTWFEGLSYNEQFF.

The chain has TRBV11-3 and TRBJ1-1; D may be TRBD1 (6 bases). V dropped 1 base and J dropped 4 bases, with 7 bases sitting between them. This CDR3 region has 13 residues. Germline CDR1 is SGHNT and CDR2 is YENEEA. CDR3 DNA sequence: TGTGCCAGCAGCTTAGGGGGGCGCACTGAAGCTTTCTTT. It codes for CASSLGGRTEAFF.

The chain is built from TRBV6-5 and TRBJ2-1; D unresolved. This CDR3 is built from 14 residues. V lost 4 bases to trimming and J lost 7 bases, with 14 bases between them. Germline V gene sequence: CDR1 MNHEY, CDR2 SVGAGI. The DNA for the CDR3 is TGTGCCAGCAGTTCTCCCCCTGTCCGTAATGAGCAGTTCTTC. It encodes CASSSPPVRNEQFF.